The 14 T cell receptor beta chains below all came from one sample that was sequenced in a study of CD8 T cells in Susac syndrome. Random-hexamer reverse transcription was applied to 0.5 to 1 ug RNA. TCRdb used MiXCR to reprocess the immunoSEQ multiplex PCR reads, holding one entry per CDR3 protein. Altogether about 180,000 distinct CDR3 sequences are present, roughly 94% being singletons, with the ten largest covering around 0.095%. The sequencing input was CD4+ T cells from PBMCs. These receptors were collected from a human donor with Susac syndrome.

The CDR3 nucleotides read TGCGCCAGCAGCCAAGATATCGGGAACACTGAAGCTTTCTTT. Translating it yields CASSQDIGNTEAFF. The chain couples TRBV4-3 to TRBJ1-1; no firm D call. Per the germline V gene, CDR1 is LGHNA and CDR2 is YSLEER. V lost 0 bases to trimming and J lost 1 base, with 6 bases between them. This CDR3 spans 14 amino acids.

The chain employs TRBV3-1 and TRBJ2-1; 9 nucleotides line up with TRBD2. The CDR3 totals 16 residues. After removal of 4 bases from V and 0 bases from J, the junction contained 4 bases not matched to a gene. The germline V gene has CDR1 LGHDT and CDR2 YNNKEL (reference sequence). The CDR3 DNA is TGTGCCAGCAGCCCCGAACTAGCGGGCTCCTACAATGAGCAGTTCTTC. Encoded protein: CASSPELAGSYNEQFF.

The gene calls are TRBV20-1 and TRBJ2-7; D is unclear. CDR1 is DFQATT and CDR2 is SNEGSKA in the germline V gene (reference sequence). Trimming cost V 6 bases and J 0 bases, with 12 bases left between them. This CDR3 comprises 13 residues. CDR3 DNA sequence: TGCAGTGCCCTACCTAGGGCCTCCTACGAGCAGTACTTC. It specifies CSALPRASYEQYF.

This clonotype was counted a single time. The chain recombines TRBV7-9 with TRBJ2-5, with D unclear. CDR3 size: 12 residues. CDR1 is SEHNR and CDR2 is FQNEAQ in the germline V gene (reference sequence). The V end lost 4 bases, the J end lost 8 bases, and 11 bases lay between the germline ends. The CDR3 sequence is CASSSVLDTQYF. The CDR3 DNA is TGTGCCAGCAGCTCTGTACTGGACACCCAGTACTTC. Together with reference TRBV7-9 and TRBJ2-5, the CDR3 gives the full variable domain: DTGVSQNPRHKITKRGQNVTFRCDPISEHNRLYWYRQTLGQGPEFLTYFQNEAQLEKSRLLSDRFSAERPKGSFSTLEIQRTEQGDSAMYLCASSSVLDTQYFGPGTRLLVL.

In DNA form, the CDR3 reads TGTGCCAGCAGCTTAGTACAGGGTGAAGGCTACACCTTC. Amino acids: CASSLVQGEGYTF. V is TRBV7-2 and J is TRBJ1-2, with D perhaps TRBD1 (6 bases). V was trimmed by 1 base and J by 8 bases, leaving 11 bases between them. The CDR3 runs 13 residues. The germline V gene has CDR1 SGHTA and CDR2 FQGNSA.

The V call is TRBV20-1, the J call TRBJ1-1; no clear D. Germline V gives CDR1 DFQATT, CDR2 SNEGSKA (reference sequence). Deletions cut 0 bases from V and 5 bases from J, with 16 bases between. The CDR3 sequence is 15 residues long. The DNA of the CDR3 is TGCAGTGCTAGAGATCACGGGGTTTCGGTGACTGAAGCTTTCTTT. It specifies CSARDHGVSVTEAFF.

The chain has TRBV18 and TRBJ1-5, with 7 nucleotides matching TRBD1. With 8 bases clipped from V and 2 bases from J, the junction kept 9 bases outside the gene matches. Germline-derived CDR1 and CDR2 are KGHSH and LQKENI. This CDR3 has 15 residues. CDR3 in amino acids: CASARQGRGNQPQHF. CDR3 sequence (DNA): TGTGCCAGCGCAAGACAGGGCCGGGGCAATCAGCCCCAGCATTTT.

The chain couples TRBV5-1 to TRBJ2-3; D remains ambiguous. This CDR3 region has 12 residues. V was cut by 3 bases and J by 2 bases, with 4 bases left in between. CDR1 and CDR2 from the germline V gene are SGHRS and YFSETQ. The CDR3 nucleotides read TGCGCCAGCAGCTCCAACACAGATACGCAGTATTTT. Translation gives CASSSNTDTQYF. The full variable domain, completed using reference TRBV5-1 and TRBJ2-3, is KAGVTQTPRYLIKTRGQQVTLSCSPISGHRSVSWYQQTPGQGLQFLFEYFSETQRNKGNFPGRFSGRQFSNSRSEMNVSTLELGDSALYLCASSSNTDTQYFGPGTRLTVL.

This chain uses TRBV29-1 with TRBJ2-5; D not certain. Trimming pared 5 bases from V and 1 base from J, leaving 8 bases between. The CDR3 has 12 residues. The V gene's germline CDR1 is SQVTM and CDR2 ANQGSEA. CDR3: CSVRHSQETQYF. The DNA for the CDR3 is TGCAGCGTTCGGCACTCCCAAGAGACCCAGTACTTC. The variable domain in full, completed from reference TRBV29-1 and TRBJ2-5, reads SAVISQKPSRDICQRGTSLTIQCQVDSQVTMMFWYRQQPGQSLTLIATANQGSEATYESGFVIDKFPISRPNLTFSTLTVSNMSPEDSSIYLCSVRHSQETQYFGPGTRLLVL.

This rearrangement joins TRBV5-1 to TRBJ2-1, with 8 bases that match TRBD2. CDR1 is SGHRS and CDR2 is YFSETQ in the germline V gene. This CDR3 has 14 residues. V was pared by 4 bases and J by 8 bases, with 8 bases of the junction left unmatched. The CDR3 DNA reads TGCGCCAGCAGCCCCGGACTAGCCCGCGATGAGCAGTTCTTC. Its protein product is CASSPGLARDEQFF.

V usage is TRBV20-1 and J usage is TRBJ1-3, with unresolved D. CDR1 and CDR2 from the germline V gene are DFQATT and SNEGSKA (reference sequence). CDR3 length: 12 residues. V was pared by 3 bases and J by 2 bases, with 5 bases between. CDR3 DNA sequence: TGCAGTGCTAGGGAGACTGGAAACACCATATATTTT. It codes for CSARETGNTIYF.

The chain joins TRBV12-3 or TRBV12-4 to TRBJ2-1; 13 nucleotides align to TRBD2. CDR3 length: 16 amino acids. The V gene end was trimmed by 5 bases and the J gene end by 8 bases; junction bases not matched to a gene: 9. The CDR3 coding sequence is TGTGCCAGCAGTCGATCGGGACTAGCGGGAACCGATGAGCAGTTCTTC. Protein sequence: CASSRSGLAGTDEQFF.

The CDR3 sequence is CASSQDIGTAGNTIYF. In DNA, the CDR3 is TGCGCCAGCAGCCAAGATATTGGGACAGCTGGAAACACCATATATTTT. The chain recombines TRBV4-3 with TRBJ1-3, with TRBD1 matching 7 bases. Trimming cost V 0 bases and J 2 bases; bases outside gene matches: 4. The germline CDR1 and CDR2 sequences are LGHNA and YSLEER. CDR3 size: 16 residues.

The rearrangement uses TRBV28 and TRBJ2-3, with 8 nucleotides matching TRBD2. V trimming: 5 bases; J trimming: 1 base; junction bases outside the gene matches: 8. CDR3 length equals 16 residues. Germline V gives CDR1 MDHEN, CDR2 SYDVKM. CDR3 sequence (DNA): TGTGCCAGCAGTCCTAGGACTAGCCTAGGCACAGATACGCAGTATTTT. Translating it yields CASSPRTSLGTDTQYF.